A single sample gave rise to the 4 T cell receptor beta chains below, sequenced in a study of blood T cell repertoires in COVID-19 (TCRdb year 2020). Receptor libraries were prepared by the immunoSEQ multiplex PCR assay. TCRdb retrieved this table from immuneACCESS and kept in-frame rearrangements only. Not all clones are present; in checked studies, unresolved V genes account for under half, and no reason is known for the remainder. For this sample the table gives some 200,000 clones, of which around nine tenths were detected only once. Approximately 3.5% of the sample is in the top ten clones. Sequenced sample: peripheral blood. Source of these receptors: a man between 65 and 85 years old with acute or convalescent COVID-19.

The chain joins TRBV7-9 to TRBJ2-1; 7 bases agree with TRBD1. V trimming: 5 bases; J trimming: 3 bases; junction bases outside the gene matches: 7. This CDR3 contains 15 residues. Looked up from germline, CDR1 is SEHNR and CDR2 is FQNEAQ (reference sequence). The CDR3 bases are TGTGCCAGCAGCCGAACAGGGGCCTACTACAATGAGCAGTTCTTC. It codes for CASSRTGAYYNEQFF.

The chain joins TRBV19 to TRBJ2-7; 11 bases match TRBD2. The germline V gene encodes CDR1 LNHDA and CDR2 SQIVND (reference sequence). J was trimmed by 0 bases and V by 5 bases; bases with no gene match: 6. The CDR3 is 16 amino acids. This chain's CDR3 is CASSSGTSGYSYEQYF. For the CDR3, the DNA is TGTGCCAGTAGTTCCGGGACTAGCGGATACTCCTACGAGCAGTACTTC.

This chain uses TRBV29-1 with TRBJ1-2; perhaps TRBD1 as D (6 bases). From germline, CDR1 is SQVTM and CDR2 ANQGSEA. This CDR3 has 13 amino acids. Trimming took off 7 bases at V and 8 bases at J, with 20 bases between the two ends. In nucleotides, the CDR3 is TGCAGCGGCCTACAGGGCTCTTCTACCGGCTACACCTTC. This translates into CSGLQGSSTGYTF.

The V gene is TRBV29-1, the J gene TRBJ2-1; 8 positions agree with TRBD1. The CDR3 is made up of 14 amino acids. Germline CDR1 and CDR2: SQVTM and ANQGSEA. J was trimmed by 2 bases and V by 6 bases; bases with no gene match: 6. The CDR3 region has the DNA TGCAGCGTGGGGACAGGTCAAACCTACAATGAGCAGTTCTTC. Protein sequence: CSVGTGQTYNEQFF.